This T cell receptor beta chain was identified during a study of cytomegalovirus exposure and HLA in healthy donors. The wider study: An early release of data contained approximately 80 million unique TCRs, which came from HLA-typed donors.

Remarks on this clone: The antigen remains unidentified.

Notes on the study in general: Immune exposure information comprised only CMV serostatus. After further analysis at a later stage, around 17,000 TCR beta sequences were associated with HLA alleles at 0.05 false discovery rate. Among CMV-associated TCR beta chains, most appeared HLA-restricted in a later analysis.

Germline CDR1 and CDR2: SGHNT and YENEEA. V was pared by 6 bases and J by 6 bases, with 14 bases between. The length of the CDR3 is 14 residues. The PCR used 60 Vbeta and 13 Jbeta primers. Sequenced by immunoSEQ multiplex PCR; TCRdb stores in-frame clones only, minus some. This sample has 90,000 to 150,000 clones, with roughly 60% found just once. The receptor was derived from a man in his forties in good health and CMV-seropositive. The specimen sequenced was PBMCs. The J gene is TRBJ2-2, the V gene TRBV11-3; D possibly corresponds to TRBD1 (6 bases). CDR3 region: CASRVDTGSGELFF. The CDR3 DNA sequence: TGTGCCAGCAGAGTCGATACAGGGTCCGGGGAGCTGTTTTTT.